This TCR beta chain was captured by sequencing in a study of cytomegalovirus exposure and HLA in healthy donors (dated by TCRdb to 2016 to 2017). Some background on the complete study: An earlier analysis of 587 of the donors reported approximately 260 Gb of sequence data and 100 million to 120 million unique TCR beta sequences obtained from approximately 180 million T cells. A separate validation cohort of more than 100 different subjects was used in addition to the roughly 620-subject first cohort. A later analysis re-examined previously published TCR beta repertoires from roughly 720 donors and added high-resolution HLA genotyping to investigate patterns of TCR occurrence. Across around 400 genotyped donors of the cohort, an average of about 240,000 unique TCR beta nucleotide sequences per donor were sequenced, and roughly 20% of those sequences were non-productive. The later analysis used no new phenotypic data to find candidate immune exposures, relying instead on TCR beta sequences and their occurrence across donors. Every discovery cohort repertoire had been produced on one sequencing platform. Of the 350 to 450 genotyped donors, about 80% fell in the genetic ancestry cluster associated with self-reported Caucasian donors. About 280 gigabases of sequencing data and around 87 million unique TCR sequences were included in an early release covering under 650 HLA-typed donors. The study aimed to test whether cataloging public T cell receptors could reveal signatures of past pathogen exposure. A later genetic analysis used genome-wide SNP genotypes for about three fifths of the 666 donors, treating that subset as a discovery cohort. Both class I and class II loci were covered by HLA typing, at four-digit resolution. An earlier analysis of several hundred of the donors applied high-throughput TCR beta sequencing to assess whether each TCR beta V gene segment acted as functional or pseudogenic. Because of strong linkage in the cohort, five DR-DQ haplotypes were treated as single units for association and clustering. Typing coverage differed by locus: A, B, C, DRB1 and DQB1 were typed in roughly 629-630 donors, DQA1 in about 510, DPA1 in around 610, and DPB1 in 472. Using immunosequencing, the study profiled T cell repertoires from 550 to 750 subjects and related those repertoires to cytomegalovirus serostatus. To predict cytomegalovirus infection status, the study combined high-throughput TCR immunosequencing, statistical association of individual TCRs with disease status, and machine learning. Alongside the repertoire data, information on donor age, sex, ethnicity and CMV serostatus was compiled. What the authors observed across the whole study: Because HLA typing was unavailable for some donors at each locus, only the typed subset was used in association tests. A further reported finding was that TCR beta sequences accurately predicted the HLA-A and HLA-B alleles for most subjects in the first cohort. A later analysis found that HLA-associated TCR beta chains were more clonally expanded and had lower generation probabilities than equally common non-associated chains. A few of the identified cytomegalovirus-associated TCR beta chains were confirmed in vitro to be specific for cytomegalovirus antigens. A cluster of highly shared sequence variants was judged likely to be a technical artifact of the sequencing pipeline. The earlier analysis of 450 to 700 of the donors excluded roughly 17 rarely observed V segments, including chromosome 9 orphons, because counts were too low. Broadly in line with IMGT annotations, most TCR beta V segments showed up in productive rearrangements about 87% or about 30% of the time in an earlier analysis of under 700 of the donors. In a later genetic analysis, fewer N-insertions in productive TCRs were reported among donors in an Asian-associated ancestry cluster than the approximately 630-donor mean. The study listed approximately 150 TCR beta chains as associated with cytomegalovirus. Only TCR beta chains were sequenced in this cohort, and the absence of alpha or paired-chain data limited detectable features. According to the authors, the approach could potentially be generalized to other disease states and immunological phenotypes. Linkage disequilibrium might explain the correlated functional status among segregating V segments, but an unknown experimental factor could not be excluded. Because the 87-base-pair reads could not distinguish some IMGT-functional V segments, including TRBV6-2 and TRBV6-3, those segments were excluded. V-gene and J-gene trimming of TCR beta chains was associated with a missense DCLRE1C variant in a later genetic analysis, and the association was replicated in an independent cohort. The presence/absence analyses assumed that sequencing depth was roughly uniform across donors, and that assumption may not be true. The classifier was reported to diagnose cytomegalovirus status with high specificity and sensitivity in both the original cohort and the validation cohort. Immune exposure information for the cohort was limited to CMV serostatus. Specific HLA alleles were associated with 15,000 to 20,000 TCR beta sequences at a false discovery rate of 0.05 in a later analysis. Most TCR sequences were seen in very few donors, while some public TCRs were found in many individuals. In a later analysis, the rate of TCR association differed among HLA loci, with DRB1 alleles having the most associated TCRs and HLA-C alleles having the fewest. When HLA alleles, especially DR and DQ, strongly co-occurred, attributing TCR associations to individual alleles was difficult. A later analysis reported that several top co-occurrence clusters appeared linked to parvovirus B19, influenza, CMV and Epstein-Barr virus. According to a later analysis, most CMV-associated TCR beta chains appeared to be HLA-restricted, and the HLA associations seemed to be driven largely by CMV exposure.

In total, about 650 healthy bone marrow donors made up the cohort. At the time of sampling, every cohort member was nominally healthy, though immune exposures that went unrecorded were likely present. The donor was CMV seronegative and belonged to the group of 352 seronegative cohort members. Each donor provided a peripheral blood sample, and peripheral blood mononuclear cells were used for TCR beta sequencing. The Qiagen DNeasy Blood Extraction Kit was used to extract genomic DNA from the blood cell samples. CDR1 is given as MNHEY and CDR2 as SMNVEV, both from the germline V gene (reference sequence). The cysteine opens and the phenylalanine closes a CDR3 of 15 amino acids. Only CDR3 DNA is held: 45 bases, read in frame from base 1. Between the V and J ends, shortened by 2 bases and 4 bases respectively, the junction contains 12 bases. The protocol used for the library was the immunoSEQ multiplex PCR assay. For the multiplex PCR, a mixture combining 60 forward primers for TCR Vbeta segments and 13 reverse primers for TCR Jbeta segments was used. Amplification of the CDR3 region of rearranged TCR beta genes was performed with a multiplex PCR assay on genomic DNA. The amplified TCR beta libraries were sequenced on the Illumina HiSeq System as 87-base-pair reads. The paper's processing steps were these. A later analysis tallied tens of millions of unique TCR beta chains across the 640 or so repertoires, and some 10 million of those chains were shared by two or more donors. To remove PCR and sequencing errors, raw reads were error-corrected and collapsed into unique sequences using a nearest-neighbor algorithm that merged closely related sequences. V, D and J gene segments were assigned by aligning CDR3 sequences to IMGT reference sequences. Each retained sequence needed at least a six-nucleotide match to both a V gene segment and a J gene segment. Rearrangements were called productive when the CDR3 lacked stop codons and stayed in frame with V and J; all others were non-productive. Following IMGT convention, CDR3 was defined as the stretch from the second conserved V-encoded cysteine to the conserved J-encoded phenylalanine. Sequences without an unambiguous match to a single V gene segment were excluded from the earlier analysis of approximately 560 of the donors. In an earlier analysis of some 590 of the donors, V segments were called functional above 56.7% productive rearrangements and were called segregating when the between-donor standard deviation exceeded 5%. A statistical classification framework was built for diagnosing cytomegalovirus status from the catalog of TCR beta chain sequences. In a later analysis, TCR nucleotide sequences were compared against IMGT/GENE-DB human TR gene sequences so that V and J genes could be assigned. The TCRdist pipeline was used in a later analysis to assign CDR3 sequences and most-parsimonious VDJ recombination scenarios. In a later analysis, each TCR beta chain was defined by its CDR3 amino acid sequence together with its V-gene family, and reads without a unique V-gene family were excluded. A later analysis removed 450 to 600 highly shared, low-generation-probability nucleotide sequences to deal with suspected cross-contamination and a sequencing artifact. In a later analysis, a clonal expansion index for each public chain was calculated from normalized within-repertoire ranks of inferred template counts. In a later analysis, generation probabilities were computed with a VDJ recombination model fitted to out-of-frame rearrangements, and the resulting probabilities were checked against IGoR. In a later analysis, TCR-TCR, TCR-HLA and TCR-CMV co-occurrence was scored with hypergeometric tests, and a repertoire-size bias correction was applied to TCR pairs. To estimate false discovery rates, a later analysis permuted the HLA or CMV assignments 20 times. A later analysis grouped co-occurring TCRs with DBSCAN, adding TCRdist sequence similarity when clustering within HLA-allele-positive subsets. Repertoires with fewer than 30,000 or more than 120,000 public chains were left out of co-occurrence clustering, as were five repertoires with anomalous nucleotide sharing. TCRdb stores this immuneACCESS table with in-frame sequences only. Part of the clones is absent; in the studies checked, under half of the shortfall reflects unresolved V genes, and no reason is known for the rest. V and J calls and clone size are given by that table; D and trimming were obtained from the DNA. The sample profile shows approximately 200,000 clones; approximately 80% of them were found once. The ten largest clones add up to roughly 0.1% of the sample.

A remark on this clone: Its antigen target is currently unknown. No clone much larger than this one lies a single base away; base qualities are absent.

The sequenced sample consisted of PBMCs. This sequence originates from a boy between 2 and 10 years old in good health and CMV-seronegative. The receptor chain draws on TRBV27 and TRBJ1-5, with a weak D call of TRBD1 (5 bases match). For the CDR3, the sequence is CASSLKGRPNQPQHF. The nucleotide sequence is TGTGCCAGCAGTTTAAAGGGGCGTCCAAATCAGCCCCAGCATTTT.